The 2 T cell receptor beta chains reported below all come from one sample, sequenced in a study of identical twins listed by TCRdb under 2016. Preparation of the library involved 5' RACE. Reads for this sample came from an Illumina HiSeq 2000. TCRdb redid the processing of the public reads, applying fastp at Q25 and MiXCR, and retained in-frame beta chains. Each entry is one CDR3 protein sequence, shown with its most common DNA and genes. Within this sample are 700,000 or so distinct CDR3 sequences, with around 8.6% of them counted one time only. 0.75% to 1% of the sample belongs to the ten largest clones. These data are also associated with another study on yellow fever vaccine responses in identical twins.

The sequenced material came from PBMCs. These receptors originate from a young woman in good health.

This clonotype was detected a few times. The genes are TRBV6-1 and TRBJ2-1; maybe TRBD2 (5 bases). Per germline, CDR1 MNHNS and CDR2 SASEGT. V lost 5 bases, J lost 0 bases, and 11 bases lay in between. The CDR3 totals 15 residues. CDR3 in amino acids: CASSRSGNSYNEQFF. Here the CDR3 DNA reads TGTGCCAGCAGTCGAAGCGGAAACTCCTACAATGAGCAGTTCTTC.

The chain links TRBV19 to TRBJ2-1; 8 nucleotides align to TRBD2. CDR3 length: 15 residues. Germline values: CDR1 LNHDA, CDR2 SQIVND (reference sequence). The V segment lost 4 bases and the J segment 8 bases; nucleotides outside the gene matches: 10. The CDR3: CASSTSTGLVYEQFF. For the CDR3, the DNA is TGTGCCAGTAGTACCTCAACGGGACTAGTCTATGAGCAGTTCTTC.